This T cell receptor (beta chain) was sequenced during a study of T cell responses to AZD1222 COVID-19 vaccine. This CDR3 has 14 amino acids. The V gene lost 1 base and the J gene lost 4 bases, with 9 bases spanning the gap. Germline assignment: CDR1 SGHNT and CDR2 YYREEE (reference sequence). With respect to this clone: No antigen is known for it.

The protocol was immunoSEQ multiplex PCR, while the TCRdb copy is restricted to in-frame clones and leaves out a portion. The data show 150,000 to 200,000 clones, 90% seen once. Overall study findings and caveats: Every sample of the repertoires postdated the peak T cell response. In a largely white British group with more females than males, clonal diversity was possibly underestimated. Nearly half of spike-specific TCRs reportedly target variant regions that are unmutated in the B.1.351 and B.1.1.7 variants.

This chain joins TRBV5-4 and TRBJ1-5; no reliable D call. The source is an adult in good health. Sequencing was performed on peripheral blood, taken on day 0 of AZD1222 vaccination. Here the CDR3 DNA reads TGTGCCAGCAGCTTGCAAGGGAAGAATCAGCCCCAGCATTTT. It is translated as CASSLQGKNQPQHF.